This is a list of T cell receptor beta chains from one sample in a study of cytomegalovirus exposure and HLA in healthy donors. Only in-frame clones appear in the TCRdb table, and some are missing; sequencing was by immunoSEQ multiplex PCR. The sample includes 150,000 to 200,000 clones, approximately 79% of them seen just once. The sample consisted of PBMCs. Every receptor here comes from a woman aged 30 to 39 in good health and CMV-seropositive. CDR3s include the opening cysteine and the closing phenylalanine or tryptophan. Each record gives: clone size, V gene, J gene, D gene, CDR3 length, CDR3 DNA, CDR3 protein. The D gene is left open where the match is weak. A clone size is listed for some rows: how often the clone was seen (once, few, many), or a class if it is expanded.

>-|TRBV29-1|TRBJ2-2|TRBD2|12
TGCAGCGTCCAAGCGGGAACCGGGGAGCTGTTTTTT
CSVQAGTGELFF
>-|TRBV7-9|TRBJ2-5|-|16
TGTGCCAGCAGCCAGGGGCTATACCAGTACCAAGAGACCCAGTACTTC
CASSQGLYQYQETQYF
>-|TRBV2|TRBJ1-1|-|13
TGTGCCAGGACCAGCCCGGGGAACACTGAAGCTTTCTTT
CARTSPGNTEAFF
>-|TRBV14|TRBJ2-2|TRBD1|17
TGTGCCAGCAGCCAAGAGGGTGGGACAGTTCGCGCCGGGGAGCTGTTTTTT
CASSQEGGTVRAGELFF
>-|TRBV7-2|TRBJ2-2|TRBD2|14
TGTGCCAGCAGCTATAGCGGGGGGACCGGGGAGCTGTTTTTT
CASSYSGGTGELFF
>-|TRBV11-3|TRBJ2-2|TRBD2|16
TGTGCCAGCAGCTTAGATCTCGGGGGGGAGACCGGGGAGCTGTTTTTT
CASSLDLGGETGELFF
>-|TRBV4-1|TRBJ2-7|TRBD2|16
TGCGCCAGCAGCCAGGGGACTAGCGGGAGGGGGTACGAGCAGTACTTC
CASSQGTSGRGYEQYF
>-|TRBV6-5|TRBJ1-2|TRBD1|13
TGTGCCAGCAGTTTTCCAGGGGGCAGGGGCTACACCTTC
CASSFPGGRGYTF
>-|TRBV14|TRBJ2-3|TRBD2|19
TGTGCCAGCAGCTTGACAGGCCTAGCGGGATTCTTGGGCACAGATACGCAGTATTTT
CASSLTGLAGFLGTDTQYF
>-|TRBV4-1|TRBJ1-4|-|15
TGCGCCAGCAGCCAAGCAATGGGCATAGGTGAAAAACTGTTTTTT
CASSQAMGIGEKLFF
>-|TRBV11-2|TRBJ2-2|-|12
TGTGCCAGCAGCCCCCTTTCCGGGGAGCTGTTTTTT
CASSPLSGELFF
>few|TRBV18|TRBJ1-1|-|13
TGTGCCAGCTCACTCCAGGGACACTCCGAAGCTTTCTTT
CASSLQGHSEAFF
>-|TRBV29-1|TRBJ2-5|-|14
TGCAGCGCCGCGCCCGTAGGGAGGCAAGAGACCCAGTACTTC
CSAAPVGRQETQYF
>-|TRBV7-9|TRBJ1-6|-|14
TGTGCCAGCAGAGGACAGCTATCAAATTCACCCCTCCACTTT
CASRGQLSNSPLHF
>-|TRBV5-6|TRBJ2-2|TRBD1|15
TGTGCCAGCAGCTTGGGGACAGGGGCCACCGGGGAGCTGTTTTTT
CASSLGTGATGELFF
>-|TRBV27|TRBJ2-1|-|13
TGTGCCAGCAGGCAGGCTAGCGTCCATGAGCAGTTCTTC
CASRQASVHEQFF
>-|TRBV6-5|TRBJ2-7|-|16
TGTGCCAGCAGTTACTCCTACAGCTTGGTCTCCTACGAGCAGTACTTC
CASSYSYSLVSYEQYF
>-|TRBV4-3|TRBJ2-5|-|13
TGCGCCAGCAGCCAAGATGTGGAGGAGACCCAGTACTTC
CASSQDVEETQYF
>-|TRBV7-9|TRBJ2-7|TRBD1|16
TGTGCCAGCAGCTTGGAAGGGGGCCGGGACCCATACGAGCAGTACTTC
CASSLEGGRDPYEQYF
>-|TRBV29-1|TRBJ2-7|TRBD1|13
TGCAGCGCCCTGACAGGGCGTCGCTCCGAGCAGTACTTC
CSALTGRRSEQYF
>-|TRBV7-9|TRBJ2-3|TRBD2|15
TGTGCCAGCAGCTTAGTTGGACTAGCGGGAGATACGCAGTATTTT
CASSLVGLAGDTQYF
>-|TRBV5-4|TRBJ2-1|TRBD2|15
TGTGCCAGCAGCTTGATGGTAGCGGGAGTTATTGAGCAGTTCTTC
CASSLMVAGVIEQFF
>-|TRBV21-1|TRBJ2-7|-|13
TGTGCCATCCGGGACACGATGCTGGACGAGCAGTACTTC
CAIRDTMLDEQYF
>-|TRBV7-9|TRBJ1-2|-|15
TGTGCCAGCAGCTTAGCTAAGGGGATAGGCGATGGCTACACCTTC
CASSLAKGIGDGYTF
>-|TRBV11-2|TRBJ2-2|-|12
TGTGCCAGCAGCTCAATCACCGGGGAGCTGTTTTTT
CASSSITGELFF
>-|TRBV5-4|TRBJ2-5|-|15
TGTGCCAGCAGCCAGCAGGTTGGGGGCAGGGAGACCCAGTACTTC
CASSQQVGGRETQYF
>-|TRBV19|TRBJ1-5|-|17
TGTGCCAGTAGTATGTTTGGGTGGGGGACTACCAATCAGCCCCAGCATTTT
CASSMFGWGTTNQPQHF
>-|TRBV4-3|TRBJ2-7|-|17
TGCGCCAGCAGCCAAGGGGCTGTTGGCCGAGTTACCTACGAGCAGTACTTC
CASSQGAVGRVTYEQYF
>-|TRBV5-1|TRBJ2-7|-|14
TGCGCCAGCAGCTTGGGGCGGAGCAATTACGAGCAGTACTTC
CASSLGRSNYEQYF
>-|TRBV5-5|TRBJ1-2|-|13
TGTGCCAGCAGCTCGGGACTCCTCTATGGCTACACCTTC
CASSSGLLYGYTF
>-|TRBV19|TRBJ1-2|-|14
TGTGCCAGTAGAAATGAGACTCTAAGCGGTGGCTACACCTTC
CASRNETLSGGYTF
>-|TRBV11-2|TRBJ2-5|-|17
TGTGCCAGCAGCTTATCTTCCCATACAGGCATCCAAGAGACCCAGTACTTC
CASSLSSHTGIQETQYF
>-|TRBV4-2|TRBJ2-3|-|15
TGTGCCAGCAGCCAAGATAGGAGCAGCACAGATACGCAGTATTTT
CASSQDRSSTDTQYF
>few|TRBV2|TRBJ2-5|TRBD2|14
TGTGCCAGCAGAACTAGCGGGGGAGGAGAGACCCAGTACTTC
CASRTSGGGETQYF
>-|TRBV7-9|TRBJ1-5|TRBD1|12
TGTGCCACTCAGGGGGCAGGTCAGCCCCAGCATTTT
CATQGAGQPQHF
>-|TRBV2|TRBJ1-4|-|13
TGTGCCAGTCGCCGGGACATTAATGAAAAACTGTTTTTT
CASRRDINEKLFF
>-|TRBV5-8|TRBJ2-7|-|14
TGTGCCAGCAGCTTTGGAGGGACGGGCTACGAGCAGTACTTC
CASSFGGTGYEQYF
>-|TRBV19|TRBJ2-7|-|14
TGTGCCAGTAGTATAGTGGGCGGGACCTACGAGCAGTACTTC
CASSIVGGTYEQYF
>-|TRBV9|TRBJ2-1|TRBD2|15
TGTGCCAGCAGCGAAGCGGGAGAGAACTACAATGAACAGTTCTTC
CASSEAGENYNEQFF
>few|TRBV4-3|TRBJ1-4|-|14
TGCGCCAGCAGCCGTGACTTAACTAATGAAAAACTGTTTTTT
CASSRDLTNEKLFF
>-|TRBV7-2|TRBJ1-2|-|15
TGTGCCAGCAGCTACAGCCGGGACAACCCGGATGTAGGAACCTTC
CASSYSRDNPDVGTF
>-|TRBV5-1|TRBJ2-5|-|12
TGCGCCAGCAGCCTCGCTATAGAGACCCAGTACTTC
CASSLAIETQYF
>-|TRBV5-8|TRBJ1-1|TRBD1|14
TGTGCCAGCAGCGGGGGACAGTTAAACACTGAAGCTTTCTTT
CASSGGQLNTEAFF
>-|TRBV18|TRBJ1-6|-|13
TGTGCCAGCTCACCAGCCCCCCGGTCACCCCTCCACTTT
CASSPAPRSPLHF
>-|TRBV6-1|TRBJ2-7|-|14
TGTGCCACTACGAGGACAGCGAACTCCTACGAGCAGTACTTC
CATTRTANSYEQYF
>-|TRBV5-1|TRBJ1-2|-|13
TGCGCCAGCAGCTTAGACAGTAACTATGGCTACACCTTC
CASSLDSNYGYTF
>-|TRBV19|TRBJ1-5|-|16
TGTGCCAGTAGTATAGAGGGCGTCAGCAACAATCATCCCCAGCATTTT
CASSIEGVSNNHPQHF
>-|TRBV14|TRBJ2-7|-|13
TGTGCCAGCAGGCAAAACGAGGATTTATTCCAGTACTTC
CASRQNEDLFQYF
>-|TRBV4-3|TRBJ1-2|-|14
TGCGCCAGCAGCCCGGGACACCGCGGTGGTGGCTACACCTTC
CASSPGHRGGGYTF
>-|TRBV6-1|TRBJ2-3|TRBD2|16
TGTGCCAGCAGTGAGACTAGCGTACGAAGCACAGATACGCAGTATTTT
CASSETSVRSTDTQYF
>-|TRBV4-1|TRBJ1-5|-|17
TGCGCCAGCAGCCAATTACAGGGTATTGGCTATAATCAGCCCCAGCATTTT
CASSQLQGIGYNQPQHF
>once|TRBV6-1|TRBJ1-2|-|11
TGTGCCAGCAACTTTAACTATGGCTACACCTTC
CASNFNYGYTF
>-|TRBV10-3|TRBJ2-2|-|18
TGTGCCATCAGGGGGATGGGGCAACGCCGAGACTACACCGGGGAGCTGTTTTTT
CAIRGMGQRRDYTGELFF
>few|TRBV2|TRBJ1-1|TRBD1|15
TGTGCCAGCAGTCGGACAGGCGTGGGGAACACTGAAGCTTTCTTT
CASSRTGVGNTEAFF
>-|TRBV5-6|TRBJ1-4|TRBD1|14
TGTGCCAGCAGCCGACAGGGTGGTAATGAAAAACTGTTTTTT
CASSRQGGNEKLFF
>-|TRBV5-4|TRBJ2-3|-|16
TGTGCCAGCAGCTTTACCATATTGCCCTCGGCAGATACGCAGTATTTT
CASSFTILPSADTQYF